Below, 10 T cell receptor beta chains from the same sample are listed, as sequenced in a study of T cell repertoires in cytomegalovirus infection. TCRdb fed the reads into MiXCR, producing one record per CDR3 protein. The data hold 80,000 or so distinct CDR3 sequences, with 20% to 30% observed a single time. These receptors' antigens are unknown. The input for sequencing was CD8+ T cells from cultured PBMCs, taken from culture after CMV antigen stimulation. These receptors were taken from a human donor in good health (CMV status not recorded). Some clones in this sample may be carry-over from other donors' samples.

The table lists this clonotype with many counts. This chain links TRBV11-2 with TRBJ2-7; 8 bases are a match to TRBD2. The CDR3 runs 15 residues. The junction had 7 bases not matched to a gene; V was cut back by 4 bases and J by 2 bases. The germline CDR1 and CDR2 sequences are SGHAT and FQNNGV. As DNA, the CDR3 is TGTGCCAGCAGCTCTAGTAGCGGGATTACCTACGAGCAGTACTTC. It encodes CASSSSSGITYEQYF.

This clonotype was counted at least ten times. The chain couples TRBV6-1 to TRBJ2-1; 9 bases match TRBD1. Germline V gene sequence: CDR1 MNHNS, CDR2 SASEGT. V shed 5 bases and J 5 bases; nucleotides not matched to a gene: 7. This CDR3 contains 15 residues. The CDR3 coding sequence is TGTGCCAGCAGTTCACAGGGGGCTCAAAACAATGAGCAGTTCTTC. Amino acids: CASSSQGAQNNEQFF.

This clonotype has at least ten counts. V and J are TRBV6-2 or TRBV6-3 and TRBJ1-2; 9 positions match TRBD1. The V gene's germline CDR1 is MNHEY and CDR2 SVGEGT. The CDR3 is 16 amino acids. V was clipped by 2 bases and J by 0 bases; unmatched bases: 4. DNA for the CDR3: TGTGCCAGCAGTTACGACAGGGGGACGTCTAACTATGGCTACACCTTC. As protein: CASSYDRGTSNYGYTF.

This clonotype was picked up many times. This rearrangement joins TRBV7-8 to TRBJ2-1; the D is unclear. V dropped 4 bases and J dropped 0 bases, with 10 bases sitting between them. CDR3 length: 15 residues. Germline loops: CDR1 SGHVS, CDR2 FQNEAQ. CDR3 loop: CASSSIVSSYNEQFF. The DNA for the CDR3 is TGTGCCAGCAGCTCCATAGTAAGCTCCTACAATGAGCAGTTCTTC.

Worth noting for this clonotype: Just one base apart from a much larger clone, this may be a read error. The chain combines TRBV7-6 with TRBJ2-7; D is perhaps TRBD1 (5 bases). Trimming pared 0 bases from V and 2 bases from J, leaving 11 bases between. The CDR3 is made up of 15 amino acids. Germline values: CDR1 SGHVS, CDR2 FNYEAQ. CDR3 bases: TGTGCCAGCAGCTTAGCGACAGACAGTCCCTACGAGCAGTACTTC. Protein sequence: CASSLATDSPYEQYF. Full variable domain (outside the CDR3, taken from reference TRBV7-6 and TRBJ2-7): GAGVSQSPRYKVTKRGQDVALRCDPISGHVSLYWYRQALGQGPEFLTYFNYEAQQDKSGLPNDRFSAERPEGSISTLTIQRTEQRDSAMYRCASSLATDSPYEQYFGPGTRLTVT.

The chain combines TRBV11-2 with TRBJ1-1; 7 bases agree with TRBD1. The CDR3 consists of 15 residues. V dropped 5 bases and J dropped 6; count of bases not matched to a gene: 12. Germline assignment: CDR1 SGHAT and CDR2 FQNNGV. For the CDR3, the DNA is TGTGCCAGCAGCGGAGAGACAGGGATCTACTCTGAAGCTTTCTTT. This gives the protein CASSGETGIYSEAFF.

The CDR3 DNA sequence: TGTGCCAGCAGGGGGGACGACTACGAGCAGTACTTC. This gives the protein CASRGDDYEQYF. The V and J genes are TRBV12-3 or TRBV12-4 and TRBJ2-7; D may match TRBD1 or TRBD2 (5 bases each). The V end lost 6 bases, the J end lost 3 bases, and 9 bases lay between the germline ends. This CDR3 contains 12 residues.

This clonotype was counted many times. The chain carries TRBV12-3 or TRBV12-4 and TRBJ2-1; 10 nucleotides agree with TRBD2. With 9 bases clipped from V and 0 bases from J, the junction kept 8 bases outside the gene matches. The CDR3 is made up of 16 amino acids. CDR3 loop: CASLSAGGSSYNEQFF. CDR3 nucleotide sequence: TGTGCCAGTCTCTCAGCGGGAGGGAGCTCCTACAATGAGCAGTTCTTC.

V usage is TRBV20-1 and J usage is TRBJ1-1; D call uncertain. From germline, CDR1 is DFQATT and CDR2 SNEGSKA (reference sequence). The CDR3 loop spans 13 amino acids. Trimming cost V 1 base and J 6 bases, with 12 bases left between them. In DNA form, the CDR3 reads TGCAGTGCTAGAGCCACACCTCGCGCTGAAGCTTTCTTT. Amino acids: CSARATPRAEAFF.

This sequence joins TRBV12-3 or TRBV12-4 and TRBJ1-4; 7 positions agree with TRBD1. The V and J ends lost 3 bases and 7 bases, in that order; junction bases with no gene match: 5. The CDR3 spans 14 residues. The CDR3 protein is CASSFSYRGEKLFF. The CDR3 nucleotides are TGTGCCAGCAGTTTCTCTTACAGGGGTGAAAAACTGTTTTTT.